This T cell receptor (beta chain) was identified during a study of tumor-infiltrating lymphocytes in glioblastoma multiforme. Whole-study findings and limits: No surface-marker sorting into functional T cell subtypes was done.

TCRB libraries came from RNA via three nested multiplex PCR rounds. A C-beta primer primed TCRB cDNA from 0.4 to 0.6 ug RNA. MiXCR, applied by TCRdb to the multiplex PCR reads, yields one record per CDR3 protein. The sample has more than 10,000 distinct CDR3 sequences; roughly 70% are singletons. As regards this clonotype: No antigen is known for it.

Germline lookup yields CDR1 SGHAT and CDR2 FQNNGV. Between the trimmed V and J ends, which lost 3 bases and 6 bases, there was a span of 11 bases. This CDR3 is 13 amino acids long. The sequencing input was brain tumor tissue. The chain joins TRBV11-2 to TRBJ1-1; D call uncertain. The source of this sequence is a male donor with glioblastoma. The DNA of the CDR3 is TGTGCCAGCAGCTTGCGACAAGGCGCTGAAGCTTTCTTT. Translated, it gives CASSLRQGAEAFF.